This TCR beta chain appears in the sequencing data of a study of CXCR3-negative and CXCR3-positive naive CD8 T cells. Study-level findings and limits: Naive subsets were similarly diverse, while memory CD8+ repertoires were much less diverse. Most assays used freshly isolated PBMCs, as cryopreservation partially reduced CXCR3. The study found more hydrophobic TRB CDR3s in CXCR3-positive naive cells than in CXCR3-negative naive cells.

Remarks on this clonotype: Its antigen is undetermined.

Each TRB cDNA library was prepared by 5' RACE (with UMI labels). Using the 5' RACE reads, TCRdb records one entry per CDR3 protein without DNA. Its table records 69,000 or so distinct CDR3 sequences. This CDR3 spans 15 amino acids. Germline loops: CDR1 MGHDK, CDR2 SYGVNS. Naive CD8+ T cells carried a CD45RO-CCR7+CD27+CD95- phenotype. The clonotype was recovered from a human donor in good health. Some clones in this sample may be carry-over from other donors' samples. The chain joins TRBV25-1 to TRBJ2-7; TCRdb gives TRBD1 as the D gene, but with no DNA this cannot be confirmed. The specimen was naive CXCR3- CD8+ T cells from blood. Indicated subset: CD45RO-CCR7+CD27+CD95- naive CD8+ T cells lacking CXCR3 (TNR3-). The CDR3 loop reads CASSEGGRYFYEQYF.